This TCR beta chain was recovered during a study of T cell responses to AZD1222 COVID-19 vaccine. Notes on the study in general: Increased Spike-specific TCR breadth and depth were observed after two AZD1222 doses. White British donors predominated, females outnumbered males, and clonal diversity was possibly underestimated.

With respect to this clone: The antigen remains undetermined.

The protocol was immunoSEQ multiplex PCR, while the TCRdb copy is restricted to in-frame clones and leaves out a portion. The data contain about 100,000 clones, around 87% of them seen just once; the ten biggest clones take up roughly 4.2%. The ends were cut back, 7 bases at V and 13 bases at J, with 11 bases in the middle. CDR1 is MDHEN and CDR2 is SYDVKM in the germline V gene. CDR3 size: 11 residues. The source material was peripheral blood, sampled on day 0 of MenACWY control vaccination. This TCR was sampled from an adult in good health. This chain joins TRBV28 and TRBJ1-6, with D unclear. CDR3 in DNA: TGTGCCAGCACCACGACCAGGCCCCTCCACTTT. This codes for CASTTTRPLHF.